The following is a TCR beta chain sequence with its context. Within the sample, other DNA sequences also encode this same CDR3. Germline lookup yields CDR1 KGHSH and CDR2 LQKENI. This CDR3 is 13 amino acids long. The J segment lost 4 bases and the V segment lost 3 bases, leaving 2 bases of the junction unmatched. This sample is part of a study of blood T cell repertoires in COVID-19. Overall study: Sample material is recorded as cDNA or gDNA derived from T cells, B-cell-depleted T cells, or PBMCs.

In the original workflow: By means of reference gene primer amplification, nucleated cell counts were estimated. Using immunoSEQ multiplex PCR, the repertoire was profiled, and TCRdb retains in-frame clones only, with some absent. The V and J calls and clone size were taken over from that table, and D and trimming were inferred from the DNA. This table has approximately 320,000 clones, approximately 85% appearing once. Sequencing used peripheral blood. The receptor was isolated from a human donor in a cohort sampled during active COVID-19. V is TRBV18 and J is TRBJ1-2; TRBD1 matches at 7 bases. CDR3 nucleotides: TGTGCCAGCTCACCTGGACAGGTCTATGGCTACACCTTC. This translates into CASSPGQVYGYTF.